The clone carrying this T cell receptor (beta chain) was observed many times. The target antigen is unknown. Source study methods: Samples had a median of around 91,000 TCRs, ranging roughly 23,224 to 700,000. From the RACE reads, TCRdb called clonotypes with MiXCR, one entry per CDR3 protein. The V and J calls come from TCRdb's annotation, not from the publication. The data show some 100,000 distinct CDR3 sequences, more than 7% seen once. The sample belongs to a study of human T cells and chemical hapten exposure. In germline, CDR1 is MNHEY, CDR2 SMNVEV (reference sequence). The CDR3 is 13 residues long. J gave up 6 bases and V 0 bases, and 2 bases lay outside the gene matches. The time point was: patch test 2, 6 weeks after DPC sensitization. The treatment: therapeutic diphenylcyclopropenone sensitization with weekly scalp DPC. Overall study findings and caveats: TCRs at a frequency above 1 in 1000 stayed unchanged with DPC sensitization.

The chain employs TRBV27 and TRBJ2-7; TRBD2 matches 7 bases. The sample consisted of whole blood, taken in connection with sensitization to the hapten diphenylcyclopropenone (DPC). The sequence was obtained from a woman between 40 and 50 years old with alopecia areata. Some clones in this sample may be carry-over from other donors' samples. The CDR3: CASSLSGGVEQYF. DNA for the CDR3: TGTGCCAGCAGTTTATCGGGAGGGGTCGAGCAGTACTTC.